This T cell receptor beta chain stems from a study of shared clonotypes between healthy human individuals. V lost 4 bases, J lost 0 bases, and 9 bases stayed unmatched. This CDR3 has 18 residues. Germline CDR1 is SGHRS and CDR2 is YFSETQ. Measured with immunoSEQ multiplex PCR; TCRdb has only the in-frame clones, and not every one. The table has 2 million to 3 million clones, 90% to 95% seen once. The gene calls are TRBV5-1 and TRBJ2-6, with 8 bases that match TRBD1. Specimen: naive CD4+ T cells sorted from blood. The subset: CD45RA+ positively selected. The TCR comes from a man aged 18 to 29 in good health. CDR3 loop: CASSTGGTANSGANVLTF. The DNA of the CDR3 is TGCGCCAGCAGCACAGGGGGGACAGCAAACTCTGGGGCCAACGTCCTGACTTTC.